This TCR beta chain was captured by sequencing in a study of T cells after yellow fever vaccination. Points on this clonotype: Its target is not known.

Findings and caveats of the study: Most clones from primary vaccination were detected again post-booster (96% CD4, about 88% CD8). Abundant bulk-population clonotypes could contaminate the FACS-sorted repertoires. The appearance of a small share of clonotypes in both CD4 and CD8 compartments was observed.

The germline V and J ends were trimmed by 2 bases and 1 base, with 11 bases remaining between them. CDR1 and CDR2 from the germline V gene are SGHTA and FQGTGA. The CDR3 spans 15 residues. Synthesis of TCR cDNA relied on 5'RACE template switching, which attached a universal primer site and UMIs. MiXCR was run by TCRdb on the 5' RACE reads, yielding one entry per CDR3 protein. This sample has 300,000 or so distinct CDR3 sequences, with around 6.8% found just once. This TCR derives from a man aged 18 to 30 who received the YFV17D yellow fever vaccine. This specimen was PBMCs, taken 35 to 50 days after the first yellow fever vaccination. V usage is TRBV7-3 and J usage is TRBJ1-1; the D gene is possibly TRBD1 (6 bases). CDR3 protein: CASSLGGLKNTEAFF. Written as DNA, the CDR3 is TGTGCCAGCAGCTTAGGGGGGCTGAAGAACACTGAAGCTTTCTTT.